The T cell receptor beta chain under discussion was sequenced for a study of T cell repertoires in cytomegalovirus infection. Study-wide context: Matching HLA type, along with CMV infection, was indicated by public TCR beta signatures. Study-wide findings and caveats: Carriers of CMV and the relevant HLA type were discriminated by public TCR beta frequency. HLA-C-restricted CMV clonotypes gave the most frequent clonotype in two of eight donors.

This clonotype turned up a few times. Its antigen is still unknown. V lost 0 bases, J lost 2 bases, and 10 bases lay in between. The CDR3 spans 14 residues. CDR1 and CDR2 from the germline V gene are DFQATT and SNEGSKA (reference sequence). TCRdb reanalysed the reads using MiXCR and keeps one entry per CDR3 protein. This sample yields more than 650,000 distinct CDR3 sequences, of which 35% to 40% are seen a single time; around 2.6% belongs to the top ten. Source material: PBMCs. The chain carries TRBV20-1 and TRBJ2-5; TRBD2 might be the D (5 bases). The TCR comes from a human donor in good health (CMV status not recorded). Some clones in this sample may be carry-over from other donors' samples. In DNA form, the CDR3 reads TGCAGTGCTAGAGATCTTCAGCGGCAAGAGACCCAGTACTTC. Amino acid sequence: CSARDLQRQETQYF.